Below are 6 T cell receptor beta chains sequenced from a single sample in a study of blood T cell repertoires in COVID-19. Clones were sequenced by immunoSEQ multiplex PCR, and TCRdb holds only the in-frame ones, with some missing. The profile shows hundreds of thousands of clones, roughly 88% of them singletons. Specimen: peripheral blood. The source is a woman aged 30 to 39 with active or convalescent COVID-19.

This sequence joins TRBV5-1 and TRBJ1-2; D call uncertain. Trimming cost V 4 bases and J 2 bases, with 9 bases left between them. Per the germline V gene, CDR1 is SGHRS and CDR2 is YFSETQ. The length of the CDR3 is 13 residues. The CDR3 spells CASSVIQNYGYTF. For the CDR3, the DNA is TGCGCCAGCAGCGTAATACAGAACTATGGCTACACCTTC.

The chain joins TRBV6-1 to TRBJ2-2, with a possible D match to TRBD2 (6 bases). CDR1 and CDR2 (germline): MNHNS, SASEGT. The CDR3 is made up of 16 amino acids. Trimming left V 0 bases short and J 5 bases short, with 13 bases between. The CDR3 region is CASSEASLTRTGELFF. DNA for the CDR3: TGTGCCAGCAGTGAAGCTTCCCTGACTAGGACCGGGGAGCTGTTTTTT.

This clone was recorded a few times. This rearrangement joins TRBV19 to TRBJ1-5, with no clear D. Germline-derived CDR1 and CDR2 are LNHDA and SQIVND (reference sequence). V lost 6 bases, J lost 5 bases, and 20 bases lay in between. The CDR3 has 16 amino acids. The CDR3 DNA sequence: TGTGCCAGTAGCCCTGGGAGGTCGAGGTTGGATCAGCCCCAGCATTTT. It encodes CASSPGRSRLDQPQHF.

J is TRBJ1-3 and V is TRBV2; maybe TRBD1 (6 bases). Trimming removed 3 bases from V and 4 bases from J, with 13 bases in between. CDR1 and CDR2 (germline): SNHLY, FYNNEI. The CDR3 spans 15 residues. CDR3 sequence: CASSDGGASGNTIYF. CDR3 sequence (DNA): TGTGCCAGCAGTGACGGGGGGGCATCGGGAAACACCATATATTTT.

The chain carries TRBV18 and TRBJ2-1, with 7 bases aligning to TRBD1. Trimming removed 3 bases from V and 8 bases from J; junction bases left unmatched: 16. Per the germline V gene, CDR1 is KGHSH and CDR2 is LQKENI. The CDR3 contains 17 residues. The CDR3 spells CASSPGALTGSYDEQFF. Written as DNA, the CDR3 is TGTGCCAGCTCACCTGGGGCCCTGACAGGGTCCTATGATGAGCAGTTCTTC.

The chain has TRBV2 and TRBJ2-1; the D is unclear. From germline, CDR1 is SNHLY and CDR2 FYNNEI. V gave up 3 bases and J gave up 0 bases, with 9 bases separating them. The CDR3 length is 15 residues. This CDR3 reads CASSEVASSYNEQFF. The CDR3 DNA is TGTGCCAGCAGTGAGGTAGCAAGCTCCTACAATGAGCAGTTCTTC.